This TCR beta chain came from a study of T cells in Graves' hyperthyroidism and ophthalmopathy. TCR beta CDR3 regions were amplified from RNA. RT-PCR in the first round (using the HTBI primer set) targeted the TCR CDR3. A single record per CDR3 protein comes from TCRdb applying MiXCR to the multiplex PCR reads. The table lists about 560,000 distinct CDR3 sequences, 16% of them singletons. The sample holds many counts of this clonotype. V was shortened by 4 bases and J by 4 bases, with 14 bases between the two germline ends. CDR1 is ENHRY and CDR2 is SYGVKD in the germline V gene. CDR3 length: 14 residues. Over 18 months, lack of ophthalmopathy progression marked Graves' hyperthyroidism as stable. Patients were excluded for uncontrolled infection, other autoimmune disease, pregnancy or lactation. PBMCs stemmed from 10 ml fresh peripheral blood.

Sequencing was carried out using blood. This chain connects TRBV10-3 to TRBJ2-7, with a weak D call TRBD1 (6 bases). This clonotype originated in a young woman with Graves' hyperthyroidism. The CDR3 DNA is TGTGCCATCAGTGGAACCGACAGGCAATACGAGCAGTACTTC. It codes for CAISGTDRQYEQYF.